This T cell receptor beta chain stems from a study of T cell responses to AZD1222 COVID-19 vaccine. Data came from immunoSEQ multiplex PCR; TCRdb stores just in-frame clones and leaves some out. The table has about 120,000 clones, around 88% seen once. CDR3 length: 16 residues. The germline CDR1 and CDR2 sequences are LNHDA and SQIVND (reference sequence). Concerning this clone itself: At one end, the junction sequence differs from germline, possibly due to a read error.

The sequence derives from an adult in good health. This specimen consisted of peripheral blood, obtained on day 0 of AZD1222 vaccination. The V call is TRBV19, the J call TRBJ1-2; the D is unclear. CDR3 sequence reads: CASTPKGPVPNYGYTF. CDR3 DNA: TGTGCCAGTACCCCGAAGGGTCCTGTTCCTAATTATGGCTACACCTTC.